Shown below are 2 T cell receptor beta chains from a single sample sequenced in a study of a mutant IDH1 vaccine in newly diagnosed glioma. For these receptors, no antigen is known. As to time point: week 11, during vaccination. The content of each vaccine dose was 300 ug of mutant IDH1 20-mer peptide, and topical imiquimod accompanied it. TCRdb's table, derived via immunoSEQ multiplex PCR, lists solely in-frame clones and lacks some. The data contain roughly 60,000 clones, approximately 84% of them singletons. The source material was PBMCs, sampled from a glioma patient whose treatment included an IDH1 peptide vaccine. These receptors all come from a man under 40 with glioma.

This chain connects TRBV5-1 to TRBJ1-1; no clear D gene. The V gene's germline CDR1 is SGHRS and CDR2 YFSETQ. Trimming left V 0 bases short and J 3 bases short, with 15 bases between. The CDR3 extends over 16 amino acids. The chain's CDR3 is CASSLVGFGRDTEAFF. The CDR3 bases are TGCGCCAGCAGCTTGGTCGGCTTTGGAAGGGACACTGAAGCTTTCTTT.

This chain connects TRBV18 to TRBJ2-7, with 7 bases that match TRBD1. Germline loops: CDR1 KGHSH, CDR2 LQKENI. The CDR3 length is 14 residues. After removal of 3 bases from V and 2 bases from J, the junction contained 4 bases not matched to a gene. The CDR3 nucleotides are TGTGCCAGCTCACCCTCACAGGGGACCTACGAGCAGTACTTC. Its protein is CASSPSQGTYEQYF.